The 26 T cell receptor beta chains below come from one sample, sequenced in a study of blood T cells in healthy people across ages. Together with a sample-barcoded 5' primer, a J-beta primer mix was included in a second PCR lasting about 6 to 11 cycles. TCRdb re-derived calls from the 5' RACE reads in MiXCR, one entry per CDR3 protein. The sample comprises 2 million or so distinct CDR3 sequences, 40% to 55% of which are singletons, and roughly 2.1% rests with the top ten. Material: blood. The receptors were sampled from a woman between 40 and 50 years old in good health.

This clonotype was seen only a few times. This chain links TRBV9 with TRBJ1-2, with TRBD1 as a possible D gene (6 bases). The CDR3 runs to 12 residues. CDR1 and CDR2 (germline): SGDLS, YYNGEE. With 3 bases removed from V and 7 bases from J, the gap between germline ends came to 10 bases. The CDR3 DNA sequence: TGTGCCAGCAGCGACAGGGCCTCTGGCTACACCTTC. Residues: CASSDRASGYTF.

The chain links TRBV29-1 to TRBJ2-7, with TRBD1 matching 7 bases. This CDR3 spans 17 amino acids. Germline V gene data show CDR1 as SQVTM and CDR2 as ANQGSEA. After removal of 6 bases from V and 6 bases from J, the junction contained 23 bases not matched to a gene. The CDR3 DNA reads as TGCAGCGTCGCTCCTAGACCACCGGGACAGCGCACCTGCGAGCAGTACTTC. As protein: CSVAPRPPGQRTCEQYF.

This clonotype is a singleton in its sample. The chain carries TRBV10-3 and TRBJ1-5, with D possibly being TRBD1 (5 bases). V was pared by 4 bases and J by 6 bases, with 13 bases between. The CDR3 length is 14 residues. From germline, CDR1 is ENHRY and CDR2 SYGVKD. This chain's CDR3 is CAISGHGDSQPQHF. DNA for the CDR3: TGTGCCATCAGTGGACACGGGGACTCTCAGCCCCAGCATTTT.

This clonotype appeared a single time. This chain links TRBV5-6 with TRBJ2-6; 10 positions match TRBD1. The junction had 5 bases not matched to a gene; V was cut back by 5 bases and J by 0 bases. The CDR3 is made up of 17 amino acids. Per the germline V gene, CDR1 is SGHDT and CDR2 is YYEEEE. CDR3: CASRRGQGHSGANVLTF. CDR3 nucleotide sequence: TGTGCCAGCAGGCGGGGACAGGGGCACTCTGGGGCCAACGTCCTGACTTTC.

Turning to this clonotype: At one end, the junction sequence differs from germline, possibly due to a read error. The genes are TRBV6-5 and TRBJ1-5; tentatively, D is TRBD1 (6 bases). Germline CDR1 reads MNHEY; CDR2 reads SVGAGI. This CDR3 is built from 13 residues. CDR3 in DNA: TGTGCCCGCAGAGCACAGGGAAATCAGCCCCAGCATTTT. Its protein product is CARRAQGNQPQHF.

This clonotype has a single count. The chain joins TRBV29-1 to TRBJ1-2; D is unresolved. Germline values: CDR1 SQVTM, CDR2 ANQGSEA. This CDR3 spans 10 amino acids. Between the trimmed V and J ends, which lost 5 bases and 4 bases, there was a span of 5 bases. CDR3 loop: CSVHSYGYTF. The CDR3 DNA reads TGCAGCGTTCACAGCTATGGCTACACCTTC.

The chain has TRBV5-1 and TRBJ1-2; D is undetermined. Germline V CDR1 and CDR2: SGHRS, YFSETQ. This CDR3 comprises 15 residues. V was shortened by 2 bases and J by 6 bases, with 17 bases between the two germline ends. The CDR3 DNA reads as TGCGCCAGCAGCTTCGGTTCCCCAACGGCAGATGGCTACACCTTC. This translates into CASSFGSPTADGYTF.

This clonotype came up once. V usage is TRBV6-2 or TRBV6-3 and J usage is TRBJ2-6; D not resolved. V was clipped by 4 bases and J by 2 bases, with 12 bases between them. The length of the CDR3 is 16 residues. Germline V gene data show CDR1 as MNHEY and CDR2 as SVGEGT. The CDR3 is CASSFPTAAGANVLTF. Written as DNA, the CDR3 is TGTGCCAGCAGTTTCCCAACGGCGGCTGGGGCCAACGTCCTGACTTTC.

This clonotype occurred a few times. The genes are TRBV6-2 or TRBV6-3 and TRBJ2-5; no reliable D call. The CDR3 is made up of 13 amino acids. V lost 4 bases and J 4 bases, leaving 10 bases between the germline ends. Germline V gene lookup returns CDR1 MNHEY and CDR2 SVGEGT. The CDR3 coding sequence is TGTGCCAGCAGTTGGAAGACCGTAGAGACCCAGTACTTC. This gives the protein CASSWKTVETQYF.

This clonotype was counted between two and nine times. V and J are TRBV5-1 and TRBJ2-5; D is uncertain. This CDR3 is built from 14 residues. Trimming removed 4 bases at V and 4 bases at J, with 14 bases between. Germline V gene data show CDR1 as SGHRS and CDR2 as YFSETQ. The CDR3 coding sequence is TGCGCCAGCAGCGCCGGCGAGGTCTCAGAGACCCAGTACTTC. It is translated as CASSAGEVSETQYF.

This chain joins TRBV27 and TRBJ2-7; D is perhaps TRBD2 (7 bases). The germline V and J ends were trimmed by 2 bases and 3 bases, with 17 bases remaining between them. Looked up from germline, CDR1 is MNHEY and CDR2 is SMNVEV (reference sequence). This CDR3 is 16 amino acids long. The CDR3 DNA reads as TGTGCCAGCAGTTTAAGTCGGGGGGCAATGAACTACGAGCAGTACTTC. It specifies CASSLSRGAMNYEQYF.

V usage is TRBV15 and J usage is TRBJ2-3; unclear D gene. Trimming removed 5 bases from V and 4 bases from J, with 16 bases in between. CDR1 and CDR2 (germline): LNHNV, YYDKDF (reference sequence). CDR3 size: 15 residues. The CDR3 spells CATSPRTPTSDTQYF. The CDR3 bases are TGTGCCACCAGCCCCCGGACCCCGACGTCAGATACGCAGTATTTT.

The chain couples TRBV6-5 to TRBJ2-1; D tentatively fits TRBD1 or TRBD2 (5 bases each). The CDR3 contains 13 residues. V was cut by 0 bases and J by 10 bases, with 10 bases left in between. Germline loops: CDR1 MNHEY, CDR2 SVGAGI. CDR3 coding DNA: TGTGCCAGCAGTTACTCGTACGGGGACGAGCAGTTCTTC. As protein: CASSYSYGDEQFF.

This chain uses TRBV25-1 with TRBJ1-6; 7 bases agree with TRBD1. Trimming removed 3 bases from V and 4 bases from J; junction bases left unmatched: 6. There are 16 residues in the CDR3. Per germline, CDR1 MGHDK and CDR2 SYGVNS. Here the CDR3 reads CASSDGTENYNSPLHF. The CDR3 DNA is TGTGCCAGCAGTGATGGGACAGAAAATTATAATTCACCCCTCCACTTT.

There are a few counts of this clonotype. In DNA, the CDR3 is TGCGCCAGCAGCCAAGAGGGGGAGCTTGTAGAGAGCACAGATACGCAGTATTTT. This encodes CASSQEGELVESTDTQYF. The chain carries TRBV4-3 and TRBJ2-3, with D perhaps given as TRBD1 or TRBD2 (5 bases each). Germline V gene data show CDR1 as LGHNA and CDR2 as YSLEER. The CDR3 is 18 amino acids. The ends were cut back, 0 bases at V and 0 bases at J, with 16 bases in the middle.

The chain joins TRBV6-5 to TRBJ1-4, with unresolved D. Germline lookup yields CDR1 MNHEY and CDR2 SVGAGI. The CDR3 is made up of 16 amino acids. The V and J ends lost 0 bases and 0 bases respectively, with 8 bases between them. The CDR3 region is CASSYSGPATNEKLFF. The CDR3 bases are TGTGCCAGCAGTTACTCAGGACCGGCAACTAATGAAAAACTGTTTTTT.

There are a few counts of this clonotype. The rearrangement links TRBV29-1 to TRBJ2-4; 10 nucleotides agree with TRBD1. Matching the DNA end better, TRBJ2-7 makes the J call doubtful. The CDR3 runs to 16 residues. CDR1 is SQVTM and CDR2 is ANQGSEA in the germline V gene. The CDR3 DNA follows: TGCAGCGTTGAAACCCCGGGACAGGGGATAGGTTACGAGCAGTACTTC. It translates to CSVETPGQGIGYEQYF.

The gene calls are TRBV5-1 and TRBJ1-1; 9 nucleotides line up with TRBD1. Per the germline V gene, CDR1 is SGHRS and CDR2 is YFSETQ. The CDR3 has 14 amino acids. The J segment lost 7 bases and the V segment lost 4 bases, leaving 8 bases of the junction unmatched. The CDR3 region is CASSLQGALNEAFF. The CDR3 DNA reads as TGCGCCAGCAGCCTACAGGGGGCGTTGAATGAAGCTTTCTTT.

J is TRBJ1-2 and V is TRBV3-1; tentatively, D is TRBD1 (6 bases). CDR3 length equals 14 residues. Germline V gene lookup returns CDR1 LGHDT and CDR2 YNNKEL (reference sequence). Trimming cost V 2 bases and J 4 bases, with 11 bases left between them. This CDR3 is CASSQTGLGYGYTF. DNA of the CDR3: TGTGCCAGCAGCCAAACAGGGTTGGGCTATGGCTACACCTTC.

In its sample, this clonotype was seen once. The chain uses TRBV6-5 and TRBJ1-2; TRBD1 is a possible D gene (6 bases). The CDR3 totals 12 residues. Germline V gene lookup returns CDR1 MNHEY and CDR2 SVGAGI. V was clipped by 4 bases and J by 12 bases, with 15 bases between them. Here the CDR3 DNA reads TGTGCCAGCAGTTGGGGGCAGGGAGATAACACCTTC. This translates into CASSWGQGDNTF.

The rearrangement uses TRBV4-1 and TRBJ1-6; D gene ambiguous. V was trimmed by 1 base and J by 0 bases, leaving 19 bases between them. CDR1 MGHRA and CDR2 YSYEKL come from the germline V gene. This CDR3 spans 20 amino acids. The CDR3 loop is CASSQAQQSGSSSYNSPLHF. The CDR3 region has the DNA TGCGCCAGCAGCCAAGCGCAGCAATCAGGATCGAGCTCCTATAATTCACCCCTCCACTTT.

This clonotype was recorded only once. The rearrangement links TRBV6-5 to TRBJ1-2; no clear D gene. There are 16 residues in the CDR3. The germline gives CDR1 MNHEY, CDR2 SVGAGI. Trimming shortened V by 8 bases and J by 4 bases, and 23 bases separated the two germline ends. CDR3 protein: CASRAPTETNLYGYTF. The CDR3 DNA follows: TGTGCCAGCCGGGCTCCGACGGAGACAAACCTCTATGGCTACACCTTC.

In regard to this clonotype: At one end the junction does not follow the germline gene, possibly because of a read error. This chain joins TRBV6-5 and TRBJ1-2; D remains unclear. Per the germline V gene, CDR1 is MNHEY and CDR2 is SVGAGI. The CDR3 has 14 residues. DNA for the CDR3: TGTGCCAGCAGTTACCGGCACAGCTCCTATGGCTACACCTTT. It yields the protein CASSYRHSSYGYTF.

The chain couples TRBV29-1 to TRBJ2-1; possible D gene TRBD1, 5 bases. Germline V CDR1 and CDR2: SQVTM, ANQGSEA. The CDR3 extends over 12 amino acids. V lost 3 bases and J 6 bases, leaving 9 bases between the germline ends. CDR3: CSVDGQGNEQFF. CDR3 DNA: TGCAGCGTTGATGGGCAGGGCAATGAGCAGTTCTTC.

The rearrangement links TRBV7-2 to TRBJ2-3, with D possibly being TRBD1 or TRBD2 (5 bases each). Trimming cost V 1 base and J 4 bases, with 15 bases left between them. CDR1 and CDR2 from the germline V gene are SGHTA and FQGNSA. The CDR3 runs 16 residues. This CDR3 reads CASSLGGATVADTQYF. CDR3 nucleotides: TGTGCCAGCAGCTTAGGAGGGGCCACCGTCGCAGATACGCAGTATTTT.

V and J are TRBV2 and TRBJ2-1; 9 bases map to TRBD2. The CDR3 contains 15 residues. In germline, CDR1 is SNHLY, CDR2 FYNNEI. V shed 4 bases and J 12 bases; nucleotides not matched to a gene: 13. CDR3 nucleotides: TGTGCCAGCAGTGGAGGCGCTAGCGGGGAGGGAGGGCAGTTCTTC. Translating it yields CASSGGASGEGGQFF.